Sequencing of this T cell receptor beta chain was carried out in a study of blood T cells in healthy people across ages. Each sample yielded at least 6 million isolated PBMCs. Alongside a J-beta primer mix, a sample-barcoded 5' primer served in a second PCR lasting 7 to 11 cycles. The template-switch adaptor, which had 12 random nucleotides, put a tag on each cDNA molecule. TCRdb recomputed calls from the 5' RACE reads with MiXCR, one row per CDR3 protein. The repertoire holds 1.5 million to 2 million distinct CDR3 sequences, with about two fifths as singletons. The CDR3 consists of 14 residues. V lost 0 bases to trimming and J lost 6 bases, with 8 bases between them. Germline values: CDR1 KGHDR, CDR2 SFDVKD. Remarks on this clonotype: Its target is unknown.

Study-wide results and limits: Older individuals had lower TCR beta diversity per million T cells (the decline was roughly linear).

Material for sequencing was blood. The chain recombines TRBV24-1 with TRBJ2-1, with unresolved D. This clonotype originated in a human donor in good health. In DNA, the CDR3 is TGTGCCACCAGTGATTTGGTGTCTGGCAATGAGCAGTTCTTC. Amino acids: CATSDLVSGNEQFF.